Below are 13 T cell receptor beta chains sequenced from a single sample in a study of tumor-infiltrating lymphocytes in primary liver carcinoma. RNA was extracted from whole blood without cell sorting, alongside germline DNA. TCR beta cDNA came from roughly 550 ng total RNA, primed with a constant-region primer. Three-round nested multiplex PCR performed with slightly modified ARM-PCR produced the TCR beta libraries. The opening two PCR rounds, 10 cycles each, paired TRBV1-TRBV30 forward primers with a C-beta reverse primer. Each CDR3 protein is one row after TCRdb ran MiXCR on the multiplex PCR reads. The table lists fewer than 350,000 distinct CDR3 sequences, roughly 60% of them singletons, with approximately 9.4% in the top ten. What was sequenced was peripheral blood. The receptors stem from a man aged 40-49 years with primary liver carcinoma and hepatitis B virus infection.

V and J are TRBV6-6 and TRBJ2-2; TRBD1 or TRBD2 may be the D gene (5 bases each). Germline V gene lookup returns CDR1 MNHNY and CDR2 SVGAGI (reference sequence). The CDR3 spans 14 residues. With 6 bases removed from V and 14 bases from J, the gap between germline ends came to 22 bases. This chain's CDR3 is CASSPTGASVELFF. For the CDR3, the DNA is TGTGCCAGCAGCCCTACCGGGGCGTCTGTGGAACTGTTTTTT.

With respect to this clonotype: A read error may produce the germline difference seen at one junction end. CDR3 loop: CASSTGGGQRQKTQYF. The DNA for the CDR3 is TGTGCTAGCAGCACTGGGGGGGGACAGCGTCAAAAGACCCAGTACTTC. The chain uses TRBV11-1 and TRBJ2-5; either TRBD1 or TRBD2 may supply D (7 bases each). Germline-derived CDR1 and CDR2 are SGHAT and FQDESV (reference sequence). CDR3 length: 16 amino acids. Together with reference TRBV11-1 and TRBJ2-5, the CDR3 gives the full variable domain: EAEVAQSPRYKITEKSQAVAFWCDPISGHATLYWYRQILGQGPELLVQFQDESVVDDSQLPKDRFSAERLKGVDSTLKIQPAELGDSAMYLCASSTGGGQRQKTQYFGPGTRLLVL.

Concerning this clonotype: Just one base apart from a much larger clone, this may be a read error. This chain links TRBV4-1 with TRBJ2-7; 8 nucleotides line up with TRBD2. The CDR3 sequence is 16 residues long. J gave up 6 bases and V 0 bases, and 10 bases lay outside the gene matches. From germline, CDR1 is MGHRA and CDR2 YSYEKL. For the CDR3, the DNA is TGCGCCAGCAGCCAAGATTCTTCGGCGGGAGGAGGCGAGCAGTACTTC. Encoded protein: CASSQDSSAGGGEQYF.

The table lists this clonotype with a count of one. The V gene is TRBV4-3, the J gene TRBJ2-6; D is ambiguous. CDR1 is LGHNA and CDR2 is YSLEER in the germline V gene. The V end lost 3 bases, the J end lost 4 bases, and 13 bases lay between the germline ends. The CDR3 is 16 residues long. The CDR3: CASSQGAGQGANVLTF. CDR3 DNA sequence: TGCGCCAGCAGCCAGGGCGCCGGGCAGGGGGCCAACGTCCTGACTTTC.

This clonotype was counted a single time. A much bigger clone sits one base away, suggesting this may be a read error. The V gene is TRBV12-3 or TRBV12-4, the J gene TRBJ1-5; 11 positions agree with TRBD1. This CDR3 is built from 14 residues. CDR3 DNA sequence: TGTGCCAGCACCGGGACAGGGGGGGGTCAGCCCCAGAATTTT. It translates to CASTGTGGGQPQNF.

The V call is TRBV5-8, the J call TRBJ2-1, with D perhaps TRBD2 (6 bases). V was cut by 5 bases and J by 8 bases, with 17 bases left in between. Germline V gene lookup returns CDR1 SGHTS and CDR2 YDEGEE. The CDR3 runs to 14 residues. The CDR3 here is CASSLGTLRDEQFF. CDR3 bases: TGTGCCAGCAGTCTCGGGACTCTACGCGATGAGCAGTTCTTC.

The V gene is TRBV12-3 or TRBV12-4, the J gene TRBJ1-2; 7 nucleotides align to TRBD1. The V gene end was trimmed by 8 bases and the J gene end by 8 bases; junction bases not matched to a gene: 11. The CDR3 covers 13 residues. The CDR3 DNA sequence: TGTGCCAGCTCTCAGGGGGGACTCGGGGGCTACACCTTC. Its translation is CASSQGGLGGYTF.

On this clonotype itself: At one end the junction does not follow the germline gene, possibly because of a read error. V usage is TRBV30 and J usage is TRBJ1-4; TRBD1 is a possible D gene (6 bases). The germline CDR1 and CDR2 sequences are GTSNPN and SVGIG (reference sequence). The CDR3 contains 15 residues. The CDR3: CPWSRSGTRGEKLFF. DNA of the CDR3: TGTCCCTGGAGTAGATCCGGGACACGCGGCGAAAAACTGTTTTTT.

There are many counts of this clonotype. This chain links TRBV12-3 or TRBV12-4 with TRBJ2-1, with a tentative D call TRBD2 (6 bases). The CDR3 has 16 amino acids. Trimming stripped 6 bases from V and 4 bases from J, with 19 bases between. CDR3 in DNA: TGTGCCAGCAGCTTACTCGGAGGGTGGCAATACAATGAGCAGTTCTTC. It is translated as CASSLLGGWQYNEQFF.

A note on this clonotype: The germline gene is not matched at one end of the junction; a read error may be the cause. V gene TRBV11-3 combines with J gene TRBJ2-5; D ambiguous. Germline-derived CDR1 and CDR2 are SGHNT and YENEEA. CDR3 length: 14 amino acids. CDR3 in amino acids: CTSSKPGGKETRYF. As DNA, the CDR3 is TGTACCAGCAGCAAACCGGGTGGAAAGGAGACCCGGTACTTC. The entire variable domain, with the rest obtained from reference TRBV11-3 and TRBJ2-5, is as follows: EAGVVQSPRYKIIEKKQPVAFWCNPISGHNTLYWYLQNLGQGPELLIRYENEEAVDDSQLPKDRFSAERLKGVDSTLKIQPAELGDSAVYLCTSSKPGGKETRYFGPGTRLLVL.

This clonotype was recorded many times. The chain joins TRBV11-3 to TRBJ2-1; 7 nucleotides match TRBD2. V trimming: 4 bases; J trimming: 10 bases; junction bases outside the gene matches: 7. Germline loops: CDR1 SGHNT, CDR2 YENEEA. The CDR3 is 13 residues long. CDR3 sequence (DNA): TGTGCCAGCAGCTCGGGAGGTAGCTGGGAGCAGTTCTTC. The encoded protein is CASSSGGSWEQFF.

For this clonotype: This may arise from a read error, as a much more abundant clone is one base away. The gene calls are TRBV12-5 and TRBJ1-1; D gene ambiguous. This CDR3 is built from 13 residues. The germline gives CDR1 LGHNT, CDR2 FRNRAP. The CDR3 region is CASGFSVKTEAFF. Here the CDR3 DNA reads TGTGCTAGTGGTTTTTCAGTGAAAACTGAAGCTTTCTTT.

This clonotype has a handful of counts. Just one base apart from a much larger clone, this may be a read error. The rearrangement joins TRBV5-5 to TRBJ2-1; D remains ambiguous. The CDR3 runs 15 residues. The germline gives CDR1 SGHKS, CDR2 YYEKEE (reference sequence). CDR3 region: CTSSWVTSSYNEQFF. CDR3 nucleotides: TGTACCAGCAGCTGGGTTACCAGCTCCTACAATGAGCAGTTCTTC.